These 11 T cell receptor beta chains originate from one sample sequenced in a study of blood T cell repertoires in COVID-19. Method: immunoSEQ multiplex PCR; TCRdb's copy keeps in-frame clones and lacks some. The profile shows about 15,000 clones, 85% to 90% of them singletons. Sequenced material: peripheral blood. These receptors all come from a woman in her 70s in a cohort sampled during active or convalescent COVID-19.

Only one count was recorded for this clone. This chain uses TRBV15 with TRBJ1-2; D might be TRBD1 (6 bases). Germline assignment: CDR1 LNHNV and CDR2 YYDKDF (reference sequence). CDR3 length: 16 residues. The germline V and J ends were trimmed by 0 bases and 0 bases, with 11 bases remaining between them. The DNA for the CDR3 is TGTGCCACCAGCAGAGATGGGACACGGGCTAACTATGGCTACACCTTC. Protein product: CATSRDGTRANYGYTF.

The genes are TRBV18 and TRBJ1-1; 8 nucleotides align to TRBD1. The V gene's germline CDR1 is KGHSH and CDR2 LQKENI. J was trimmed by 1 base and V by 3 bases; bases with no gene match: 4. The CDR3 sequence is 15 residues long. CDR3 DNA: TGTGCCAGCTCACCGCAGGGGGCGAGGAACACTGAAGCTTTCTTT. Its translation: CASSPQGARNTEAFF.

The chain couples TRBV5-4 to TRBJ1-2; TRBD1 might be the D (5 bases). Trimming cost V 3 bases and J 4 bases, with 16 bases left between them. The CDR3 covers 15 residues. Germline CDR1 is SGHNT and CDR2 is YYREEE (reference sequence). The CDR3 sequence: CASSSPDRGSYGYTF. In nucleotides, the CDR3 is TGTGCCAGCAGCTCCCCGGATAGGGGTAGCTATGGCTACACCTTC.

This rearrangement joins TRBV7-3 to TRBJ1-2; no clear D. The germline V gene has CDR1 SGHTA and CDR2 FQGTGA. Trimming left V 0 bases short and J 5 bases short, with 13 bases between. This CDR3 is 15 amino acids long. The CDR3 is CASSLTSGGLYGYTF. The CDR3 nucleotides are TGTGCCAGCAGCTTAACTTCCGGCGGTCTGTATGGCTACACCTTC.

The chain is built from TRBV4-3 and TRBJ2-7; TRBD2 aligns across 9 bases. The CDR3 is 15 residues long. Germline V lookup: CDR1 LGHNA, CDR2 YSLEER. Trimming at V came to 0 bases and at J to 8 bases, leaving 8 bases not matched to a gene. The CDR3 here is CASSQDTSGLTQQYF. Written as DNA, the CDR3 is TGCGCCAGCAGCCAAGATACTAGCGGGCTTACGCAGCAGTACTTC.

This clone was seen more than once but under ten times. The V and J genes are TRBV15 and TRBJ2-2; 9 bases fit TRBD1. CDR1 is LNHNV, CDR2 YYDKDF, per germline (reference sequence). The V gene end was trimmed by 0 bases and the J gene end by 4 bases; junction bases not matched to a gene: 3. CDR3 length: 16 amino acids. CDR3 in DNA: TGTGCCACCAGCAGAGATCCGGGACAGGGCACCGGGGAGCTGTTTTTT. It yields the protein CATSRDPGQGTGELFF.

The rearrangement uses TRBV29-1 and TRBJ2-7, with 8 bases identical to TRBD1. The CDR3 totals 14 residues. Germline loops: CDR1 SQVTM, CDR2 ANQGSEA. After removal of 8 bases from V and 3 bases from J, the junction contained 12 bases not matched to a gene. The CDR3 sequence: CSIQDRERGYEQYF. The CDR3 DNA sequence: TGCAGCATCCAGGACAGGGAAAGGGGCTACGAGCAGTACTTC.

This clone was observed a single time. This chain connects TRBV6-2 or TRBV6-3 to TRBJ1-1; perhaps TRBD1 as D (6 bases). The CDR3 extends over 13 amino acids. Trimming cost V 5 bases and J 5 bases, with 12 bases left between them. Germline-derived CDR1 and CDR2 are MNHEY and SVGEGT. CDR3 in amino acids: CASSLGGGTEAFF. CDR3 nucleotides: TGTGCCAGCAGTCTAGGGGGGGGGACTGAAGCTTTCTTT.

The CDR3 is CASSYDRGPQHF. The CDR3 DNA reads as TGTGCCAGCAGCTACGACAGGGGACCCCAGCATTTT. The chain couples TRBV7-9 to TRBJ1-5; 8 bases map to TRBD1. CDR3 length: 12 amino acids. Germline V gene lookup returns CDR1 SEHNR and CDR2 FQNEAQ (reference sequence). V shed 4 bases, J shed 10 bases, and the junction held 3 bases outside the gene matches.

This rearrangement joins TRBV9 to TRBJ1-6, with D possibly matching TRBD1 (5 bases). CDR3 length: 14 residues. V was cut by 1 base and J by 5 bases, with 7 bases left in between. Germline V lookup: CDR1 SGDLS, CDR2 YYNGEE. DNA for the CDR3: TGTGCCAGCAGCGTATCGGGGGATAATTCACCCCTCCACTTT. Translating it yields CASSVSGDNSPLHF.

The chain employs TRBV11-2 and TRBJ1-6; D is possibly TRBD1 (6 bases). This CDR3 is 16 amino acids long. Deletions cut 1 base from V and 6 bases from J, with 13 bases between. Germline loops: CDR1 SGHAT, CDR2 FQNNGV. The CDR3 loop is CASSLGPGDANSPLHF. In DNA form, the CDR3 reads TGTGCCAGCAGCTTAGGTCCAGGGGACGCTAATTCACCCCTCCACTTT.